The 7 T cell receptor beta chains presented below share a single source sample, sequenced in a study of cytomegalovirus exposure and HLA in healthy donors. With 60 Vbeta and 13 Jbeta primers, the PCR was carried out. Measured with immunoSEQ multiplex PCR; TCRdb has only the in-frame clones, and not every one. The table lists over 150,000 clones, around 74% of them singletons. The sequenced sample was PBMCs. These receptors all come from a male donor in good health and CMV-seronegative.

V usage is TRBV23-1 and J usage is TRBJ1-5, with D unclear. TRBV23-1 is identified as an open reading frame with a role that is uncertain. Trimming removed 0 bases at V and 3 bases at J, with 9 bases between. This CDR3 region has 15 residues. The CDR3 region has the DNA TGCGCCAGCAGTCAATCGCGGGTATACAATCAGCCCCAGCATTTT. As protein: CASSQSRVYNQPQHF.

On this clone itself: The junction does not match germline at one end; this may be a read error. This CDR3 is also generated by other DNA sequences in the sample. This sequence joins TRBV7-2 and TRBJ1-2; TRBD1 is a possible D gene (6 bases). The germline V gene has CDR1 SGHTA and CDR2 FQGNSA. The CDR3 runs 14 residues. The CDR3 bases are TGCGCCAGCAGCTATCCGACAGGAGGCTATGGCTACACCTTC. It yields the protein CASSYPTGGYGYTF.

The V call is TRBV6-7, the J call TRBJ2-7; 7 positions match TRBD1. TRBV6-7 is marked as an open reading frame, function uncertain. The CDR3 is 15 amino acids. J gave up 2 bases and V 4 bases, and 8 bases lay outside the gene matches. CDR3 region: CASSSRTGRTYEQYF. The DNA for the CDR3 is TGTGCCAGCAGTTCCCGGACAGGTCGGACCTACGAGCAGTACTTC.

The CDR3 nucleotides are TGTGCCACCAGCAGAGATTTAGCTACTACCGGGGAGCTGTTTTTT. Translating gives CATSRDLATTGELFF. The chain couples TRBV15 to TRBJ2-2; D unclear. V was cut by 0 bases and J by 5 bases, with 10 bases left in between. The CDR3 runs 15 residues. The germline gives CDR1 LNHNV, CDR2 YYDKDF (reference sequence).

The chain uses TRBV5-1 and TRBJ2-1, with D possibly being TRBD1 (6 bases). The V end lost 5 bases, the J end lost 2 bases, and 17 bases lay between the germline ends. CDR3 length: 16 amino acids. Germline V gives CDR1 SGHRS, CDR2 YFSETQ. The CDR3 is CASRSTGPGTYNEQFF. As DNA, the CDR3 is TGCGCCAGCAGAAGCACAGGGCCGGGAACCTACAATGAGCAGTTCTTC. Together with reference TRBV5-1 and TRBJ2-1, the CDR3 gives the full variable domain: KAGVTQTPRYLIKTRGQQVTLSCSPISGHRSVSWYQQTPGQGLQFLFEYFSETQRNKGNFPGRFSGRQFSNSRSEMNVSTLELGDSALYLCASRSTGPGTYNEQFFGPGTRLTVL.

CDR3 coding DNA: TGTGCCAGCAGTTCTAGCGGGAGTGCAGATACGCAGTATTTT. Its protein product is CASSSSGSADTQYF. The rearrangement links TRBV6-6 to TRBJ2-3; 10 nucleotides agree with TRBD2. The V segment lost 4 bases and the J segment 4 bases; nucleotides outside the gene matches: 2. The CDR3 consists of 14 residues. The germline CDR1 and CDR2 sequences are MNHNY and SVGAGI (reference sequence).

The chain recombines TRBV28 with TRBJ2-7; 9 bases are shared with TRBD2. The CDR3 is 16 amino acids. The germline V gene has CDR1 MDHEN and CDR2 SYDVKM. Unmatched junction bases numbered 9, after V lost 4 bases and J lost 2 bases. The CDR3 DNA sequence: TGTGCCAGCAGTTCAGAAAGACTAGCGGTTCCCTACGAGCAGTACTTC. Amino acid sequence: CASSSERLAVPYEQYF.